The T cell receptor (beta chain) described here comes from a study of cytomegalovirus exposure and HLA in healthy donors. Researchers ran the PCR with 60 Vbeta and 13 Jbeta primers. The assay was immunoSEQ multiplex PCR, and TCRdb's table has in-frame clones only and misses some. The sample includes 200,000 to 300,000 clones, roughly four fifths of them seen just once. This CDR3 is built from 16 residues. The V gene lost 4 bases and the J gene lost 0 bases, with 16 bases spanning the gap. The germline V gene encodes CDR1 SGHTA and CDR2 FQGNSA. Sequencing was done on a sample of PBMCs. The gene calls are TRBV7-2 and TRBJ2-7; D might be TRBD2 (5 bases). The TCR was taken from a woman between 40 and 50 years old in good health and CMV-seropositive. The CDR3 DNA sequence: TGTGCCAGCAGCTCAAGTGGCCTGGGGAGCTCCTACGAGCAGTACTTC. Protein: CASSSSGLGSSYEQYF.